These 13 T cell receptor beta chains originate from one sample sequenced in a study of blood T cell repertoires in COVID-19. This table comes from immunoSEQ multiplex PCR, and its TCRdb copy is limited to in-frame clones, with some not included. The sample has 200,000 to 300,000 clones; about 86% are singletons. The sequenced sample was peripheral blood. The receptors were gathered from a woman in her twenties or thirties who had recovered from COVID-19.

The V gene is TRBV5-4, the J gene TRBJ2-3; 7 bases align to TRBD2. This CDR3 contains 20 residues. Per germline, CDR1 SGHNT and CDR2 YYREEE (reference sequence). V lost 0 bases and J lost 1; bases outside the gene matches: 17. The CDR3 bases are TGTGCCAGCAGCTTGGAGGTCGTAGCAGGGTCGGGAGGAGGCACAGATACGCAGTATTTT. Protein product: CASSLEVVAGSGGGTDTQYF.

Points on this clone: The sample holds other DNA sequences that translate to the same CDR3. The V and J genes are TRBV5-6 and TRBJ2-7; 10 nucleotides match TRBD2. The length of the CDR3 is 14 residues. Germline CDR1 SGHDT, CDR2 YYEEEE. V lost 2 bases, J lost 7 bases, and 6 bases stayed unmatched. DNA of the CDR3: TGTGCCAGCAGCTTAGCGGGGGGGCCGGGTGAGCAGTACTTC. This codes for CASSLAGGPGEQYF.

The chain joins TRBV13 to TRBJ1-1; possible D gene TRBD1, 6 bases. V was shortened by 8 bases and J by 4 bases, with 11 bases between the two germline ends. In germline, CDR1 is PRHDT, CDR2 FYEKMQ (reference sequence). There are 12 residues in the CDR3. As DNA, the CDR3 is TGTGCCAGCGAAGGGGGTAGCACTGAAGCTTTCTTT. Translation gives CASEGGSTEAFF. The whole variable domain, filled in from reference TRBV13 and TRBJ1-1, reads AAGVIQSPRHLIKEKRETATLKCYPIPRHDTVYWYQQGPGQDPQFLISFYEKMQSDKGSIPDRFSAQQFSDYHSELNMSSLELGDSALYFCASEGGSTEAFFGQGTRLTVV.

The V gene is TRBV2, the J gene TRBJ2-3; D call uncertain. Per the germline V gene, CDR1 is SNHLY and CDR2 is FYNNEI. V was shortened by 7 bases and J by 3 bases, with 8 bases between the two germline ends. The CDR3 length is 12 residues. This CDR3 is CASTPTTDTQYF. In DNA, the CDR3 is TGTGCCAGCACCCCTACTACAGATACGCAGTATTTT.

CDR3 coding DNA: TGCAGTGCTAGTGCACCAACCGGGACAGGGGGATGGGATGAGCAGTTCTTC. It yields the protein CSASAPTGTGGWDEQFF. The rearrangement joins TRBV20-1 to TRBJ2-1; 11 bases align to TRBD1. Losses at the gene ends were 3 bases for V and 8 bases for J; bases not matched to a gene: 15. Per germline, CDR1 DFQATT and CDR2 SNEGSKA (reference sequence). This CDR3 has 17 amino acids.

The chain uses TRBV5-1 and TRBJ2-7, with 11 bases identical to TRBD1. Germline loops: CDR1 SGHRS, CDR2 YFSETQ. V shed 3 bases and J 2 bases; nucleotides not matched to a gene: 7. This CDR3 comprises 16 residues. The DNA of the CDR3 is TGCGCCAGCAGCTCCACCCGGACAGGGGGCACCTACGAGCAGTACTTC. This translates into CASSSTRTGGTYEQYF.

About this clone: A junction boundary mismatches the germline segment, possibly from a read error. The rearrangement joins TRBV5-1 to TRBJ2-5; 7 bases line up with TRBD1. The CDR3 consists of 15 residues. CDR1 and CDR2 from the germline V gene are SGHRS and YFSETQ. CDR3 protein: CANSARTGYGETQYF. DNA for the CDR3: TGCGCCAACAGCGCCCGGACAGGTTATGGGGAGACCCAGTACTTC.

The chain joins TRBV9 to TRBJ2-3; 8 bases agree with TRBD2. CDR3 length: 14 residues. The V gene's germline CDR1 is SGDLS and CDR2 YYNGEE. J was trimmed by 12 bases and V by 0 bases; bases with no gene match: 9. This chain's CDR3 is CASSVDSGGGPQYF. CDR3 DNA sequence: TGTGCCAGCAGCGTAGATTCGGGCGGGGGGCCACAGTATTTT.

This chain links TRBV7-9 with TRBJ1-3, with D unresolved. The germline V gene has CDR1 SEHNR and CDR2 FQNEAQ (reference sequence). V lost 1 base, J lost 8 bases, and 6 bases lay in between. The CDR3 extends over 12 amino acids. Here the CDR3 DNA reads TGTGCCAGCAGCTTAGACGGGTACACCATATATTTT. Its translation: CASSLDGYTIYF.

The chain uses TRBV23-1 and TRBJ2-1, with D possibly being TRBD1 (6 bases). TRBV23-1 is an ORF, and what it does is uncertain. Trimming stripped 0 bases from V and 3 bases from J, with 21 bases between. The CDR3 has 19 residues. The DNA for the CDR3 is TGCGCCAGCAGTCAATCTACCCTAGGGGGACATAGAGTCTACAATGAGCAGTTCTTC. It specifies CASSQSTLGGHRVYNEQFF.

The CDR3 protein is CASSYPGTSTDTQYF. The CDR3 coding sequence is TGTGCCAGCAGTTACCCAGGTACGAGCACAGATACGCAGTATTTT. The rearrangement uses TRBV6-6 and TRBJ2-3; no reliable D call. CDR3 length: 15 residues. V was pared by 2 bases and J by 0 bases, with 9 bases between. CDR1 is MNHNY, CDR2 SVGAGI, per germline (reference sequence).

The V call is TRBV7-3, the J call TRBJ2-3; D is undetermined. Germline CDR1 reads SGHTA; CDR2 reads FQGTGA. V lost 1 base, J lost 1 base, and 12 bases lay in between. The CDR3 is 16 amino acids. The CDR3 is CASSLMSGPGTDTQYF. In DNA, the CDR3 is TGTGCCAGCAGCTTAATGTCTGGCCCTGGCACAGATACGCAGTATTTT.

The chain combines TRBV4-3 with TRBJ2-7; TRBD2 aligns across 11 bases. The CDR3 consists of 16 residues. Germline trimming cut 3 bases from V and 4 bases from J; bases unmatched to any gene: 8. CDR1 and CDR2 from the germline V gene are LGHNA and YSLEER. The CDR3 sequence: CASSHGIGTSGYEQYF. The CDR3 coding sequence is TGCGCCAGCAGCCATGGAATAGGGACTAGCGGTTACGAGCAGTACTTC.